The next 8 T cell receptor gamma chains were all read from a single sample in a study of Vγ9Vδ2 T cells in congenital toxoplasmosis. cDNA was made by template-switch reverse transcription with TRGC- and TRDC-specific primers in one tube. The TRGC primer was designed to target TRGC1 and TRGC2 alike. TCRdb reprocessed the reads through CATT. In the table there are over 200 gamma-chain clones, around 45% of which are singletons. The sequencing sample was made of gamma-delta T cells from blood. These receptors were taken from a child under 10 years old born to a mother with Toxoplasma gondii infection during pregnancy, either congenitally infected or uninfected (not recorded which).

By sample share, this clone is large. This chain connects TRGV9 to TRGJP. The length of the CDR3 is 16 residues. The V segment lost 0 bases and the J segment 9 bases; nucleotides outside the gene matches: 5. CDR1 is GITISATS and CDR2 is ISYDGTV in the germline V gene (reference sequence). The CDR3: CALWEVQTLGKKIKVF. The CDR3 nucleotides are TGTGCCTTGTGGGAGGTGCAGACGTTGGGCAAAAAAATCAAGGTATTT.

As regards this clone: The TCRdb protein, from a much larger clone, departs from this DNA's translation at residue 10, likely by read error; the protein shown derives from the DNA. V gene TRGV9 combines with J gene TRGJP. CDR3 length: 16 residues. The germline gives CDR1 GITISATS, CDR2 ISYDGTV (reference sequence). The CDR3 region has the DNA TGTGCCTTGTGGGACCGGAAAGAGTTGGACAAAAAAATCAAGGTATTT. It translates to CALWDRKELDKKIKVF.

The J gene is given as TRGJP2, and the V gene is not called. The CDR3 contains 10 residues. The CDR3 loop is CARSDWIKTF. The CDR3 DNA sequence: TGTGCTCGTAGTGATTGGATCAAGACGTTT.

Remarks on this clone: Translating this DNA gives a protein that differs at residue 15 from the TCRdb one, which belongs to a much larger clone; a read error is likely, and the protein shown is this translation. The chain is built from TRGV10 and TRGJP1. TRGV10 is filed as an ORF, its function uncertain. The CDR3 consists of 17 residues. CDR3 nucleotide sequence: TGTGCTGCGTGGGACCTCTCTTTTTATACCACTGGTTGGTTCATGATATTT. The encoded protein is CAAWDLSFYTTGWFMIF.

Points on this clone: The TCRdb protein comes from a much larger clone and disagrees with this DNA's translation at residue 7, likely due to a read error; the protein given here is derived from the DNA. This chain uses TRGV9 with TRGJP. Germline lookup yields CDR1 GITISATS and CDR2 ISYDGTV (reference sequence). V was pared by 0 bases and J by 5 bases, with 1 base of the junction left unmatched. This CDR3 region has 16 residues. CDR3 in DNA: TGTGCCTTGTGGGAGGTGGAAGAGTTGGGCAAAAAAATCAAGGTATTT. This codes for CALWEVEELGKKIKVF.

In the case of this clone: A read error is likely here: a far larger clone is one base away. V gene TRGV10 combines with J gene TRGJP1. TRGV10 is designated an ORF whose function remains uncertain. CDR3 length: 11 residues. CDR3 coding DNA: TGTGCTGCGTGGGATGGTTGGCTCAAGATATTT. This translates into CAAWDGWLKIF.

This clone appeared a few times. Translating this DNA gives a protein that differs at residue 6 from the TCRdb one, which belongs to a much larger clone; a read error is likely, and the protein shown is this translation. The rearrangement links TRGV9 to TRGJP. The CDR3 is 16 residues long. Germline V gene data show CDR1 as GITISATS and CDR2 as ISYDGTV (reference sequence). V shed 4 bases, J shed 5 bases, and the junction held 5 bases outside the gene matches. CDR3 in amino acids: CALWDQKELGKKIKVF. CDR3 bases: TGTGCCTTGTGGGACCAGAAAGAGTTGGGCAAAAAAATCAAGGTATTT.

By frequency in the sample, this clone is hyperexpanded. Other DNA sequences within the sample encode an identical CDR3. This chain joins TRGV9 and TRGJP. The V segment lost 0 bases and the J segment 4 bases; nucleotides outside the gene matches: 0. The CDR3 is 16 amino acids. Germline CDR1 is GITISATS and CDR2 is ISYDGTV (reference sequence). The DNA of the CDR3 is TGTGCCTTGTGGGAGGTGCAAGAGTTGGGCAAAAAAATCAAGGTATTT. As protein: CALWEVQELGKKIKVF.